This T cell receptor (beta chain) was found in a study of blood T cells in healthy people across ages. The study's findings and limits: Relative to aged donors, long-lived donors carried more naive CD4+ cells and displayed higher diversity. Older age coincided with a roughly linear decline in TCR beta diversity per million T cells. CMV status of donors was not determined, possibly confounding expanded clonotype changes.

PCR was performed a second time for about 6 to 11 cycles using a sample-barcoded 5' primer and a J-beta primer mix. Every individual sample yielded 3 million or more paired-end reads (each containing CDR3). TCRdb used MiXCR to reprocess the 5' RACE reads, holding one entry per CDR3 protein. The sample includes around 850,000 distinct CDR3 sequences, roughly 34% seen only once; the top ten take 10% to 15%. The ends lost 0 bases at V and 7 bases at J; junction bases unmatched: 10. CDR3 length: 17 amino acids. Germline V gene data show CDR1 as SGHRS and CDR2 as YFSETQ. Details on this clonotype: Antigen specificity is unknown.

This chain connects TRBV5-1 to TRBJ1-6, with 7 bases that match TRBD1. Sequenced material: blood. This clonotype originated in a man aged 18 to 29 in good health. The CDR3 loop reads CASSLEHTGTENSPLHF. The DNA for the CDR3 is TGCGCCAGCAGCTTGGAACACACCGGGACAGAAAATTCACCCCTCCACTTT. The variable domain in full, completed from reference TRBV5-1 and TRBJ1-6, reads KAGVTQTPRYLIKTRGQQVTLSCSPISGHRSVSWYQQTPGQGLQFLFEYFSETQRNKGNFPGRFSGRQFSNSRSEMNVSTLELGDSALYLCASSLEHTGTENSPLHFGNGTRLTVT.